The 30 T cell receptor beta chains below all came from one sample that was sequenced in a study of blood T cell repertoires in COVID-19. Some clones are missing from TCRdb's copy, which holds only in-frame ones; the method was immunoSEQ multiplex PCR. The repertoire has fewer than 400,000 clones, 80% to 90% of them found once; the top ten carry about 9.4%. The specimen sequenced was PBMCs or T cells enriched from blood (not recorded which). The receptor set was obtained from a woman aged 50 to 65 who had recovered from COVID-19.

The V gene is TRBV10-3, the J gene TRBJ1-2, with unresolved D. CDR3 length: 17 residues. V lost 0 bases, J lost 2 bases, and 16 bases lay in between. CDR1 ENHRY and CDR2 SYGVKD come from the germline V gene. In nucleotides, the CDR3 is TGTGCCATCAGTGAGTCTTCGGCGGGTCGCGAAAACTATGGCTACACCTTC. Its protein product is CAISESSAGRENYGYTF.

The chain joins TRBV24-1 to TRBJ2-7; 12 bases match TRBD2. V lost 2 bases, J lost 3 bases, and 4 bases stayed unmatched. CDR3 length equals 16 residues. The germline CDR1 and CDR2 sequences are KGHDR and SFDVKD. As DNA, the CDR3 is TGTGCCACCAGTGATTCGACTAGCGGGGGCCACTACGAGCAGTACTTC. Its translation: CATSDSTSGGHYEQYF.

This clone appeared a few times. The chain couples TRBV4-2 to TRBJ1-2; D is perhaps TRBD1 (5 bases). The V gene's germline CDR1 is LGHNA and CDR2 YNFKEQ. This CDR3 comprises 14 residues. V was clipped by 4 bases and J by 7 bases, with 16 bases between them. In DNA form, the CDR3 reads TGTGCCAGCAGCCCCCCCGAGGAAGGGGTTGGCTACACCTTC. Its translation: CASSPPEEGVGYTF.

The genes are TRBV4-1 and TRBJ2-7, with D perhaps TRBD2 (5 bases). This CDR3 spans 15 amino acids. The V end lost 1 base, the J end lost 3 bases, and 13 bases lay between the germline ends. Germline CDR1 is MGHRA and CDR2 is YSYEKL. CDR3 nucleotides: TGCGCCAGCAGCCAAGTTGTCGGGGTCAGCTACGAGCAGTACTTC. Encoded protein: CASSQVVGVSYEQYF.

The chain recombines TRBV3-1 (or the pseudogene TRBV3-2) with TRBJ2-2; 8 bases align to TRBD1. With V trimmed by 0 bases and J by 3 bases, 9 bases remained unmatched. The length of the CDR3 is 18 residues. Per germline, CDR1 LGHDT and CDR2 YNNKEL (reference sequence). The CDR3 here is CASSQDVWTGRYTGELFF. The DNA of the CDR3 is TGTGCCAGCAGCCAAGACGTTTGGACAGGGAGGTACACCGGGGAGCTGTTTTTT.

This clone was picked up a small number of times. The chain combines TRBV2 with TRBJ1-1; TRBD1 agrees at 9 bases. CDR1 is SNHLY, CDR2 FYNNEI, per germline. The V segment lost 6 bases and the J segment 11 bases; nucleotides outside the gene matches: 4. CDR3 size: 11 residues. CDR3 protein: CASRRDRDAFF. CDR3 nucleotides: TGTGCCAGCAGACGGGACAGGGATGCTTTCTTT.

The chain combines TRBV7-9 with TRBJ1-1; the D is unclear. The CDR3 is 13 amino acids. Germline CDR1 reads SEHNR; CDR2 reads FQNEAQ (reference sequence). Trimming removed 5 bases from V and 1 base from J, with 8 bases in between. CDR3: CASSPGWNTEAFF. The DNA of the CDR3 is TGTGCCAGCAGCCCCGGTTGGAACACTGAAGCTTTCTTT.

This chain joins TRBV9 and TRBJ1-2; no definite D call. Looked up from germline, CDR1 is SGDLS and CDR2 is YYNGEE. V lost 0 bases to trimming and J lost 5 bases, with 5 bases between them. The CDR3 spans 12 residues. In nucleotides, the CDR3 is TGTGCCAGCAGCGTAGGAGGGTATGGCTACACCTTC. Amino acids: CASSVGGYGYTF.

The chain is built from TRBV3-1 (or the pseudogene TRBV3-2) and TRBJ2-1, with 13 positions matching TRBD2. The V and J ends lost 7 bases and 10 bases, in that order; junction bases with no gene match: 7. The CDR3 consists of 14 residues. Germline loops: CDR1 LGHDT, CDR2 YNNKEL (reference sequence). The CDR3 loop is CASTGLAGEVEQFF. In DNA, the CDR3 is TGTGCCAGCACCGGACTAGCGGGGGAGGTAGAGCAGTTCTTC.

The gene calls are TRBV18 and TRBJ1-4; 7 bases are shared with TRBD1. Germline V gene sequence: CDR1 KGHSH, CDR2 LQKENI. V was clipped by 2 bases and J by 0 bases; unmatched bases: 9. This CDR3 is built from 18 residues. DNA for the CDR3: TGTGCCAGCTCACCAGACGTGACAGGGACAGCAACTAATGAAAAACTGTTTTTT. The encoded protein is CASSPDVTGTATNEKLFF.

The chain carries TRBV11-2 and TRBJ2-7, with 8 bases matching TRBD1. Germline-derived CDR1 and CDR2 are SGHAT and FQNNGV. This CDR3 contains 16 residues. The ends lost 0 bases at V and 5 bases at J; junction bases unmatched: 9. Here the CDR3 reads CASSLDGLQGAHEQYF. The CDR3 DNA follows: TGTGCCAGCAGCTTAGATGGTTTGCAGGGGGCCCACGAGCAGTACTTC. Filled out from reference TRBV11-2 and TRBJ2-7, the complete variable domain reads EAGVAQSPRYKIIEKRQSVAFWCNPISGHATLYWYQQILGQGPKLLIQFQNNGVVDDSQLPKDRFSAERLKGVDSTLKIQPAKLEDSAVYLCASSLDGLQGAHEQYFGPGTRLTVT.

This chain links TRBV2 with TRBJ1-5; possible D gene TRBD1, 5 bases. In germline, CDR1 is SNHLY, CDR2 FYNNEI. V lost 3 bases and J 7 bases, leaving 10 bases between the germline ends. CDR3 size: 13 residues. DNA for the CDR3: TGTGCCAGCAGTGACAGGGAAAGGCAGCCCCAGCATTTT. It codes for CASSDRERQPQHF.

The chain is built from TRBV4-1 and TRBJ2-5, with D possibly being TRBD1 (5 bases). The V end was cut by 3 bases, the J end by 0 bases, with 11 bases between. The CDR3 runs 15 residues. From germline, CDR1 is MGHRA and CDR2 YSYEKL. CDR3 in DNA: TGCGCCAGCAGCCAGACAGCGAACAACCAAGAGACCCAGTACTTC. It codes for CASSQTANNQETQYF.

V usage is TRBV9 and J usage is TRBJ1-1; possible D gene TRBD1, 6 bases. The CDR3 is made up of 14 amino acids. V dropped 4 bases and J dropped 3 bases, with 13 bases sitting between them. Looked up from germline, CDR1 is SGDLS and CDR2 is YYNGEE. The CDR3 nucleotides read TGTGCCAGCAGCTCTACAGGGTTGGACACTGAAGCTTTCTTT. It encodes CASSSTGLDTEAFF.

V usage is TRBV7-9 and J usage is TRBJ2-7; D is possibly TRBD2 (5 bases). V was clipped by 5 bases and J by 1 base, with 12 bases between them. CDR1 is SEHNR and CDR2 is FQNEAQ in the germline V gene (reference sequence). The CDR3 consists of 14 residues. This CDR3 is CASSGLVSSYEQYF. The CDR3 DNA reads as TGTGCCAGCAGCGGACTGGTGTCATCCTACGAGCAGTACTTC.

Here the CDR3 reads CASSLGGVAKNIQYF. In DNA, the CDR3 is TGTGCCAGCAGTCTAGGGGGGGTAGCCAAAAACATTCAGTACTTC. V gene TRBV6-5 combines with J gene TRBJ2-4, with a weak D call TRBD2 (7 bases). Between the trimmed V and J ends, which lost 5 bases and 0 bases, there was a span of 11 bases. The CDR3 spans 15 residues. From germline, CDR1 is MNHEY and CDR2 SVGAGI.

CDR3 nucleotide sequence: TGTGCCAGTAGTATTGGGGAGGGGCCCTACGAGCAGTACTTC. Translation gives CASSIGEGPYEQYF. The V and J genes are TRBV19 and TRBJ2-7, with TRBD2 identical over 7 bases. V shed 3 bases and J 2 bases; nucleotides not matched to a gene: 4. The CDR3 sequence is 14 residues long. The germline gives CDR1 LNHDA, CDR2 SQIVND (reference sequence).

This chain joins TRBV3-1 (or the pseudogene TRBV3-2) and TRBJ2-2; D may be TRBD2 (6 bases). Germline V CDR1 and CDR2: LGHDT, YNNKEL (reference sequence). Trimming shortened V by 0 bases and J by 0 bases, and 8 bases separated the two germline ends. This CDR3 region has 16 residues. The CDR3 sequence is CASSQDRGANTGELFF. The CDR3 DNA is TGTGCCAGCAGCCAAGATCGCGGGGCGAACACCGGGGAGCTGTTTTTT.

V usage is TRBV5-1 and J usage is TRBJ2-7, with 9 bases identical to TRBD2. CDR3 size: 15 residues. The germline V gene has CDR1 SGHRS and CDR2 YFSETQ. Germline trimming cut 0 bases from V and 2 bases from J; bases unmatched to any gene: 3. CDR3: CASSLVAGDAYEQYF. In nucleotides, the CDR3 is TGCGCCAGCAGCTTGGTAGCGGGGGACGCCTACGAGCAGTACTTC. Full variable domain (remainder filled in from reference TRBV5-1 and TRBJ2-7): KAGVTQTPRYLIKTRGQQVTLSCSPISGHRSVSWYQQTPGQGLQFLFEYFSETQRNKGNFPGRFSGRQFSNSRSEMNVSTLELGDSALYLCASSLVAGDAYEQYFGPGTRLTVT.

The chain employs TRBV30 and TRBJ1-6; no clear D. The germline CDR1 and CDR2 sequences are GTSNPN and SVGIG (reference sequence). Between the trimmed V and J ends, which lost 0 bases and 4 bases, there was a span of 7 bases. CDR3 length: 14 amino acids. The CDR3 region has the DNA TGTGCCTGGAGTGTAACAAGATATAATTCACCCCTCCACTTT. It codes for CAWSVTRYNSPLHF.

The chain links TRBV25-1 to TRBJ1-2; D is ambiguous. The V gene lost 4 bases and the J gene lost 8 bases, with 11 bases spanning the gap. The germline V gene encodes CDR1 MGHDK and CDR2 SYGVNS. This CDR3 spans 12 amino acids. The CDR3 region is CASSVGGHGYTF. The CDR3 region has the DNA TGTGCCAGCAGTGTAGGAGGGCACGGCTACACCTTC.

V gene TRBV19 combines with J gene TRBJ1-4; possibly TRBD1 for D (5 bases). The germline V gene encodes CDR1 LNHDA and CDR2 SQIVND (reference sequence). V lost 4 bases to trimming and J lost 0 bases, with 15 bases between them. The CDR3 is 17 residues long. CDR3 sequence reads: CASSTRVAGTTNEKLFF. CDR3 coding DNA: TGTGCCAGTAGTACTCGCGTGGCAGGGACAACTAATGAAAAACTGTTTTTT.

V usage is TRBV13 and J usage is TRBJ2-5; a possible D gene is TRBD2 (6 bases). Germline V gene data show CDR1 as PRHDT and CDR2 as FYEKMQ (reference sequence). Trimming removed 4 bases from V and 2 bases from J, with 11 bases in between. This CDR3 has 14 residues. The CDR3 region is CASSSTGEQETQYF. The CDR3 nucleotides are TGTGCCAGCAGCTCGACGGGGGAACAAGAGACCCAGTACTTC.

The chain joins TRBV18 to TRBJ2-7; the D gene is possibly TRBD2 (6 bases). Trimming stripped 4 bases from V and 3 bases from J, with 13 bases between. Germline values: CDR1 KGHSH, CDR2 LQKENI. The CDR3 is 14 residues long. The CDR3 region is CASSRTPGVYEQYF. The CDR3 nucleotides are TGTGCCAGCTCACGGACCCCGGGGGTCTACGAGCAGTACTTC.

This chain joins TRBV19 and TRBJ2-7, with a tentative D call TRBD2 (7 bases). The germline V gene encodes CDR1 LNHDA and CDR2 SQIVND (reference sequence). The germline V and J ends were trimmed by 4 bases and 1 base, with 17 bases remaining between them. This CDR3 spans 16 amino acids. The CDR3 bases are TGTGCCAGTAGTACCCCTAGGGGGGGGTCTTCCTACGAGCAGTACTTC. Protein sequence: CASSTPRGGSSYEQYF. The variable domain in full, completed from reference TRBV19 and TRBJ2-7, reads DGGITQSPKYLFRKEGQNVTLSCEQNLNHDAMYWYRQDPGQGLRLIYYSQIVNDFQKGDIAEGYSVSREKKESFPLTVTSAQKNPTAFYLCASSTPRGGSSYEQYFGPGTRLTVT.

This rearrangement joins TRBV28 to TRBJ1-2; 10 nucleotides line up with TRBD1. Germline CDR1 reads MDHEN; CDR2 reads SYDVKM. The CDR3 extends over 15 amino acids. Germline trimming cut 4 bases from V and 6 bases from J; bases unmatched to any gene: 8. CDR3 in amino acids: CASSSTPGQGNGYTF. In nucleotides, the CDR3 is TGTGCCAGCAGTTCCACCCCGGGACAGGGGAATGGCTACACCTTC.

J is TRBJ1-4 and V is TRBV7-9, with TRBD1 as a possible D gene (5 bases). There are 15 residues in the CDR3. V lost 2 bases, J lost 0 bases, and 7 bases lay in between. CDR1 SEHNR and CDR2 FQNEAQ come from the germline V gene (reference sequence). The CDR3 loop is CASSLRTPTNEKLFF. The CDR3 coding sequence is TGTGCCAGCAGCTTAAGGACACCAACTAATGAAAAACTGTTTTTT.

This chain links TRBV9 with TRBJ2-1, with TRBD1 identical over 7 bases. Germline V gene lookup returns CDR1 SGDLS and CDR2 YYNGEE. V shed 4 bases, J shed 5 bases, and the junction held 12 bases outside the gene matches. The CDR3 length is 16 residues. DNA for the CDR3: TGTGCCAGCAGCCATAGACAGGGTACGGTGAACAATGAGCAGTTCTTC. This gives the protein CASSHRQGTVNNEQFF.

This rearrangement joins TRBV18 to TRBJ1-2; weak D call: TRBD1 (5 bases). The CDR3 extends over 15 amino acids. Looked up from germline, CDR1 is KGHSH and CDR2 is LQKENI. V was clipped by 0 bases and J by 5 bases, with 13 bases between them. This CDR3 is CASSPPGRGVYGYTF. The CDR3, as DNA: TGTGCCAGCTCACCACCTGGAAGGGGCGTATATGGCTACACCTTC.

The chain is built from TRBV5-1 and TRBJ1-1; 7 bases agree with TRBD1. V lost 4 bases and J lost 0; bases outside the gene matches: 9. CDR3 length equals 16 residues. Germline V gene data show CDR1 as SGHRS and CDR2 as YFSETQ. The CDR3 spells CASSVTGQFMNTEAFF. The CDR3 DNA reads TGCGCCAGCAGCGTAACGGGACAGTTCATGAACACTGAAGCTTTCTTT.